This T cell receptor (beta chain) was sequenced for a study of neoadjuvant anti-PD-1 for oral cavity cancer. A few counts support this clone. Germline CDR1 MNHEY, CDR2 SMNVEV (reference sequence). Trimming shortened V by 6 bases and J by 3 bases, and 15 bases separated the two germline ends. CDR3 length equals 14 residues. As for time point: after neoadjuvant nivolumab, at surgical resection. Produced via immunoSEQ multiplex PCR; TCRdb's table is partial and in-frame only. The repertoire holds fewer than 90,000 clones, with more than 75% as singletons. The origin of this receptor is a person aged 35 to 85 with oral cavity squamous cell carcinoma. The specimen was PBMCs, collected after nivolumab (anti-PD-1) treatment. The J gene is TRBJ2-7, the V gene TRBV27, with D perhaps given as TRBD1 or TRBD2 (6 bases each). In DNA, the CDR3 is TGTGCCAGCAGCCCGGGGGCGATGAACTACGAGCAGTACTTC. Translation gives CASSPGAMNYEQYF.